The 8 T cell receptor beta chains presented below share a single source sample, sequenced in a study of blood T cell repertoires in COVID-19. Generated by immunoSEQ multiplex PCR, the TCRdb table keeps only in-frame clones and is missing some. The sample contains roughly 100,000 clones, about 90% of which appear only once. Sequencing input: peripheral blood. Receptors originate from a man between 18 and 29 years old with acute or convalescent COVID-19.

The rearrangement links TRBV9 to TRBJ1-4; TRBD1 agrees at 10 bases. V trimming: 4 bases; J trimming: 7 bases; junction bases outside the gene matches: 10. CDR3 length: 16 amino acids. The germline V gene has CDR1 SGDLS and CDR2 YYNGEE. CDR3 sequence: CASSPRTGGEGEKLFF. CDR3 nucleotide sequence: TGTGCCAGCAGCCCTAGGACAGGGGGTGAAGGTGAAAAACTGTTTTTT.

This chain joins TRBV18 and TRBJ1-5; 9 nucleotides agree with TRBD1. The CDR3 covers 16 residues. Germline trimming cut 4 bases from V and 1 base from J; bases unmatched to any gene: 5. Germline CDR1 and CDR2: KGHSH and LQKENI. The CDR3 is CASSLSGTGSNQPQHF. CDR3 DNA: TGTGCCAGCTCACTCTCCGGGACAGGGAGCAATCAGCCCCAGCATTTT. Full variable domain (outside the CDR3, taken from reference TRBV18 and TRBJ1-5): NAGVMQNPRHLVRRRGQEARLRCSPMKGHSHVYWYRQLPEEGLKFMVYLQKENIIDESGMPKERFSAEFPKEGPSILRIQQVVRGDSAAYFCASSLSGTGSNQPQHFGDGTRLSIL.

The CDR3 region has the DNA TGTGCCAGCAGTTTATCAGGGGCGCTACAAAGGGGTTCACCCCTCCACTTT. Encoded protein: CASSLSGALQRGSPLHF. V and J are TRBV27 and TRBJ1-6, with D possibly being TRBD1 (5 bases). Germline V gene lookup returns CDR1 MNHEY and CDR2 SMNVEV (reference sequence). This CDR3 spans 17 amino acids. V was trimmed by 0 bases and J by 9 bases, leaving 18 bases between them.

The chain links TRBV5-1 to TRBJ1-5; no definite D call. V was shortened by 2 bases and J by 8 bases, with 17 bases between the two germline ends. The CDR3 is 15 residues long. Per the germline V gene, CDR1 is SGHRS and CDR2 is YFSETQ. The CDR3 nucleotides are TGCGCCAGCAGCTTATTAGGCGGGCGCGGTGAGCCCCAGCATTTT. Residues: CASSLLGGRGEPQHF.

The chain has TRBV3-1 (or the pseudogene TRBV3-2) and TRBJ2-1; TRBD2 matches 8 bases. Germline lookup yields CDR1 LGHDT and CDR2 YNNKEL (reference sequence). The trim removed 5 bases at V and 6 bases at J, leaving 9 bases unmatched. This CDR3 has 15 residues. The CDR3 region has the DNA TGTGCCAGCAGCACCGCGGGGGGCGGGTCCAATGAGCAGTTCTTC. Amino acid sequence: CASSTAGGGSNEQFF.

The chain recombines TRBV9 with TRBJ1-1; the match to TRBD1 covers 9 bases. Trimming at V came to 3 bases and at J to 1 base, leaving 13 bases not matched to a gene. CDR3 length: 18 amino acids. The germline V gene has CDR1 SGDLS and CDR2 YYNGEE. For the CDR3, the DNA is TGTGCCAGCAGCGCCCTCCCTCTTGAGGGACAGGGGAACACTGAAGCTTTCTTT. Its protein product is CASSALPLEGQGNTEAFF. Combining the CDR3 with reference TRBV9 and TRBJ1-1 gives the whole variable domain DSGVTQTPKHLITATGQRVTLRCSPRSGDLSVYWYQQSLDQGLQFLIQYYNGEERAKGNILERFSAQQFPDLHSELNLSSLELGDSALYFCASSALPLEGQGNTEAFFGQGTRLTVV.

This sequence joins TRBV24-1 and TRBJ2-7, with 8 bases that match TRBD1. V shed 4 bases and J 6 bases; nucleotides not matched to a gene: 10. Germline V gene sequence: CDR1 KGHDR, CDR2 SFDVKD. This CDR3 comprises 15 residues. The CDR3 loop is CATSDPGQGWGEQYF. The DNA for the CDR3 is TGTGCCACCAGTGACCCCGGACAGGGATGGGGCGAGCAGTACTTC.

The gene calls are TRBV5-1 and TRBJ1-3; 8 nucleotides align to TRBD1. Losses at the gene ends were 3 bases for V and 3 bases for J; bases not matched to a gene: 2. Germline lookup yields CDR1 SGHRS and CDR2 YFSETQ. The CDR3 is made up of 14 amino acids. The CDR3 loop is CASSSTGGGNTIYF. CDR3 DNA: TGCGCCAGCAGCTCCACAGGGGGTGGAAACACCATATATTTT.